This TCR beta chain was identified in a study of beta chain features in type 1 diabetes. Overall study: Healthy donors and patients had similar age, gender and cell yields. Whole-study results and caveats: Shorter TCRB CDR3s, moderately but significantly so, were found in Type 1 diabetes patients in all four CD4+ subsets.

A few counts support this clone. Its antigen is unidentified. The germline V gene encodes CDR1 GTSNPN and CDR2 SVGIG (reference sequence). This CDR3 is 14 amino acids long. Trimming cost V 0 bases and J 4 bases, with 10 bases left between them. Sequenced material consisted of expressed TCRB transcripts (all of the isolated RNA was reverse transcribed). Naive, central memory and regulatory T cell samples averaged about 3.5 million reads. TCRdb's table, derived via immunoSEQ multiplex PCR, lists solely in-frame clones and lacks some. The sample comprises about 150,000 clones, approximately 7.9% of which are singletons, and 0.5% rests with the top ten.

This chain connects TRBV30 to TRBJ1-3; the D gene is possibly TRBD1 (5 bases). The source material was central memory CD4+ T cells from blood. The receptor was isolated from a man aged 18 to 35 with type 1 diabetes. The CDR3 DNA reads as TGTGCCTGGAGTGTAGGGGATCCAGGAAACACCATATATTTT. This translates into CAWSVGDPGNTIYF.